The 8 T cell receptor beta chains below come from one sample, sequenced in a study of cytomegalovirus exposure and HLA in healthy donors. PCR employed 60 Vbeta and 13 Jbeta primers. TCRdb's copy holds only in-frame clones and misses some; the assay was immunoSEQ multiplex PCR. Found here are some 110,000 clones, roughly four fifths of them singletons; the top ten hold 20% to 25%. The sample was PBMCs. The receptors here all came from a man aged 30-40 years in good health and CMV-seropositive.

This chain uses TRBV28 with TRBJ1-5; 10 bases map to TRBD1. The CDR3 totals 15 residues. Germline CDR1 reads MDHEN; CDR2 reads SYDVKM. V was clipped by 5 bases and J by 3 bases; unmatched bases: 4. CDR3 nucleotide sequence: TGTGCCAGCAGTCCGGGACAGGGGCTCAATCAGCCCCAGCATTTT. Its translation: CASSPGQGLNQPQHF.

The V and J genes are TRBV7-9 and TRBJ2-2; TRBD1 agrees at 11 bases. The trim removed 6 bases at V and 5 bases at J, leaving 5 bases unmatched. Germline V gives CDR1 SEHNR, CDR2 FQNEAQ (reference sequence). The CDR3 has 15 amino acids. The DNA for the CDR3 is TGTGCCAGCAGGGACAGGGGGCTCAGGACCGGGGAGCTGTTTTTT. Encoded protein: CASRDRGLRTGELFF. Filled out from reference TRBV7-9 and TRBJ2-2, the complete variable domain reads DTGVSQNPRHKITKRGQNVTFRCDPISEHNRLYWYRQTLGQGPEFLTYFQNEAQLEKSRLLSDRFSAERPKGSFSTLEIQRTEQGDSAMYLCASRDRGLRTGELFFGEGSRLTVL.

The chain carries TRBV11-1 and TRBJ1-3; tentatively, D is TRBD1 (5 bases). The CDR3 loop spans 16 amino acids. Germline CDR1 is SGHAT and CDR2 is FQDESV (reference sequence). V was trimmed by 3 bases and J by 0 bases, leaving 12 bases between them. The CDR3 nucleotides are TGTGCCAGCAGCTTGGGACTCACGATCTCTGGAAACACCATATATTTT. As protein: CASSLGLTISGNTIYF.

This clone has only a few counts. The chain carries TRBV28 and TRBJ2-7, with 9 bases that match TRBD1. CDR1 and CDR2 (germline): MDHEN, SYDVKM. The J segment lost 0 bases and the V segment lost 4 bases, leaving 7 bases of the junction unmatched. The CDR3 has 16 residues. This chain's CDR3 is CASSYGDRDYSYEQYF. The CDR3 DNA is TGTGCCAGCAGTTACGGGGACAGGGATTACTCCTACGAGCAGTACTTC.

This chain links TRBV28 with TRBJ1-3; D is uncertain. From germline, CDR1 is MDHEN and CDR2 SYDVKM. The CDR3 totals 12 residues. The V gene lost 5 bases and the J gene lost 9 bases, with 11 bases spanning the gap. The CDR3 protein is CASSLTGGTIYF. The CDR3 nucleotides read TGTGCCAGCAGTCTTACTGGTGGCACCATATATTTT. Full variable domain (remainder filled in from reference TRBV28 and TRBJ1-3): DVKVTQSSRYLVKRTGEKVFLECVQDMDHENMFWYRQDPGLGLRLIYFSYDVKMKEKGDIPEGYSVSREKKERFSLILESASTNQTSMYLCASSLTGGTIYFGEGSWLTVV.

The rearrangement uses TRBV5-1 and TRBJ2-5; 8 bases fit TRBD1. CDR1 SGHRS and CDR2 YFSETQ come from the germline V gene. The CDR3 is 16 amino acids. Trimming removed 3 bases from V and 0 bases from J; junction bases left unmatched: 7. DNA of the CDR3: TGCGCCAGCAGCTGGACCATGGGACAGGACCAAGAGACCCAGTACTTC. Its translation: CASSWTMGQDQETQYF.

This clone was seen just once. V is TRBV5-1 and J is TRBJ2-3; 9 nucleotides match TRBD2. Germline V gene sequence: CDR1 SGHRS, CDR2 YFSETQ. This CDR3 comprises 15 residues. The trim removed 2 bases at V and 3 bases at J, leaving 4 bases unmatched. The chain's CDR3 is CASSFSGRTTDTQYF. In nucleotides, the CDR3 is TGCGCCAGCAGCTTTAGCGGGAGAACGACAGATACGCAGTATTTT.

V gene TRBV30 combines with J gene TRBJ1-2, with TRBD1 as a possible D gene (6 bases). Germline-derived CDR1 and CDR2 are GTSNPN and SVGIG (reference sequence). Trimming took 4 bases from V and 4 from J, leaving 28 bases between them. The CDR3 length is 18 residues. As DNA, the CDR3 is TGTGCCTGGAACGTGATACGGGGGGGGGCGACCTCGATCTATGGCTACACCTTC. Translated, it gives CAWNVIRGGATSIYGYTF.